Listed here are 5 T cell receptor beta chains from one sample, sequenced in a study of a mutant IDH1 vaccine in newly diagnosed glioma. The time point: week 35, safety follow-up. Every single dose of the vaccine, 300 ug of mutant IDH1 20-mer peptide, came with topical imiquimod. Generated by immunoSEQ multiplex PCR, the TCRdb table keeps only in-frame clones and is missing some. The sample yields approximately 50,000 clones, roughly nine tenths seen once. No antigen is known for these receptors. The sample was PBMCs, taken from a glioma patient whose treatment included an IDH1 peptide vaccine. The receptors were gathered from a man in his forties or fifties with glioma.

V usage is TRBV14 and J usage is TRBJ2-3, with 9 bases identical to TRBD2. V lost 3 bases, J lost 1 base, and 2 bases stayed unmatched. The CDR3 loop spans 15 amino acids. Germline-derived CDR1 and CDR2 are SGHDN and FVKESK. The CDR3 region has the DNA TGTGCCAGCAGCCAGACTAGCGGAGGCACAGATACGCAGTATTTT. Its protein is CASSQTSGGTDTQYF.

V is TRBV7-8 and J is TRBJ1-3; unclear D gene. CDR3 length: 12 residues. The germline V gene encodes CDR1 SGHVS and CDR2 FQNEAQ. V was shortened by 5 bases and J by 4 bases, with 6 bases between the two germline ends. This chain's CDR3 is CASSPRGNTIYF. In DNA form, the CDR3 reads TGTGCCAGCAGCCCGCGGGGAAACACCATATATTTT.

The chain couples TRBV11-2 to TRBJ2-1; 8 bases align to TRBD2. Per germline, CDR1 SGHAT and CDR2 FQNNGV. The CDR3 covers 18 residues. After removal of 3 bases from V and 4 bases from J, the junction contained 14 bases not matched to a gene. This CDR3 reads CASSLGWDLAGKYNEQFF. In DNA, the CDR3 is TGTGCCAGCAGCTTGGGATGGGACCTAGCGGGCAAATACAATGAGCAGTTCTTC.

The CDR3 DNA reads as TGCAGCGTTGTTACAAGTTTGGGCTACACCTTC. This gives the protein CSVVTSLGYTF. The chain recombines TRBV29-1 with TRBJ1-2, with D unresolved. Germline loops: CDR1 SQVTM, CDR2 ANQGSEA. V lost 4 bases, J lost 8 bases, and 11 bases lay in between. CDR3 length: 11 residues.

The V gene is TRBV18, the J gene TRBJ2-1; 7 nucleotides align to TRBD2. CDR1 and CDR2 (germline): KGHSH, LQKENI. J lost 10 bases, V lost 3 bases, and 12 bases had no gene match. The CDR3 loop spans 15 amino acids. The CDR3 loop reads CASSPLGLPLQEQFF. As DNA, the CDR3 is TGTGCCAGCTCACCTTTGGGACTACCCCTACAGGAGCAGTTCTTC.